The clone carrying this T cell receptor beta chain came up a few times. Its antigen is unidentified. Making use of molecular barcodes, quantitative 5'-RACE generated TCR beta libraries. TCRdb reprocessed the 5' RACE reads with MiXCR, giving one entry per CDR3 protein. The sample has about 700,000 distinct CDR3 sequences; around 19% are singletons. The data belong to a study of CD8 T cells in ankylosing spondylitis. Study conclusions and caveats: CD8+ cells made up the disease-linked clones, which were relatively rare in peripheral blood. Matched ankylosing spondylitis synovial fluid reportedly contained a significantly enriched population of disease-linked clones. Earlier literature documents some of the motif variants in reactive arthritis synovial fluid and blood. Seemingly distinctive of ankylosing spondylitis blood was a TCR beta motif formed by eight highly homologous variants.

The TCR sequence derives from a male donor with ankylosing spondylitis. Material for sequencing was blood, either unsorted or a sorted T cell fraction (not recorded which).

CDR3 coding DNA: TGTGCCAGCAGGCTCTACTCTGGGGCCAACGTCCTGACTTTC. Amino acid sequence: CASRLYSGANVLTF. This chain joins TRBV12-3 or TRBV12-4 and TRBJ2-6; D gene uncertain. The V gene lost 6 bases and the J gene lost 0 bases, with 6 bases spanning the gap. This CDR3 is 14 amino acids long.